These 31 T cell receptor beta chains originate from one sample sequenced in a study of blood T cell repertoires in COVID-19. Some clones are missing from TCRdb's copy, which holds only in-frame ones; the method was immunoSEQ multiplex PCR. The sample comprises 80,000 to 100,000 clones, roughly 80% of which are singletons, and 4% to 5.5% rests with the top ten. The sample consisted of peripheral blood. The receptors were sampled from a man aged 55-75 years with acute or convalescent COVID-19.

Regarding this clone: The junction shows a germline mismatch at one end, possibly a read error. The chain is built from TRBV29-1 and TRBJ2-7, with 13 bases matching TRBD2. The CDR3 is made up of 14 amino acids. CDR1 and CDR2 (germline): SQVTM, ANQGSEA. CDR3 bases: TGCAGCGTGGAAGGGACTAGCGGGGTGGACGAGCAGTACTTC. It specifies CSVEGTSGVDEQYF.

The chain joins TRBV24-1 to TRBJ2-5, with 8 bases matching TRBD1. Germline CDR1 is KGHDR and CDR2 is SFDVKD. V lost 4 bases and J lost 7; bases outside the gene matches: 7. The CDR3 contains 14 residues. The CDR3 nucleotides read TGTGCCACCAGTGACCCAACAGGGGGTGCGACCCAGTACTTC. Amino acids: CATSDPTGGATQYF.

The rearrangement links TRBV11-3 to TRBJ2-5; 10 positions agree with TRBD1. V gave up 4 bases and J gave up 4 bases; unmatched junction bases: 3. CDR1 SGHNT and CDR2 YENEEA come from the germline V gene. The CDR3 spans 14 residues. This CDR3 is CASSSGQGGETQYF. CDR3 nucleotides: TGTGCCAGCAGCTCAGGACAGGGGGGAGAGACCCAGTACTTC.

This chain links TRBV27 with TRBJ2-1; tentative D call: TRBD2 (5 bases). Trimming cost V 6 bases and J 0 bases, with 6 bases left between them. The V gene's germline CDR1 is MNHEY and CDR2 SMNVEV (reference sequence). The CDR3 covers 13 residues. The chain's CDR3 is CASREGSYNEQFF. The CDR3 bases are TGTGCCAGCAGAGAGGGCTCCTACAATGAGCAGTTCTTC.

The gene calls are TRBV5-1 and TRBJ2-7; tentatively, D is TRBD2 (7 bases). Germline CDR1 reads SGHRS; CDR2 reads YFSETQ. This CDR3 comprises 16 residues. Trimming removed 4 bases at V and 0 bases at J, with 17 bases between. CDR3 region: CASSPRGGAGSYEQYF. As DNA, the CDR3 is TGCGCCAGCAGCCCGAGAGGGGGGGCCGGCTCCTACGAGCAGTACTTC.

The V and J genes are TRBV28 and TRBJ1-2; D call uncertain. Trimming cost V 4 bases and J 6 bases, with 12 bases left between them. Germline V gives CDR1 MDHEN, CDR2 SYDVKM. CDR3 length equals 13 residues. CDR3 sequence: CASSSGFENGYTF. CDR3 nucleotide sequence: TGTGCCAGCAGTTCAGGATTTGAGAATGGCTACACCTTC.

CDR3 loop: CASSRGSNQPQHF. CDR3 sequence (DNA): TGTGCCAGCAGCCGAGGAAGCAATCAGCCCCAGCATTTT. The chain joins TRBV3-1 (or the pseudogene TRBV3-2) to TRBJ1-5, with D unresolved. Germline V lookup: CDR1 LGHDT, CDR2 YNNKEL (reference sequence). V lost 4 bases to trimming and J lost 1 base, with 5 bases between them. CDR3 size: 13 residues.

The V gene is TRBV7-9, the J gene TRBJ1-2, with D possibly TRBD1 on 6 matching bases. Germline V CDR1 and CDR2: SEHNR, FQNEAQ (reference sequence). Deletions cut 3 bases from V and 5 bases from J, with 7 bases between. This CDR3 contains 12 residues. In DNA, the CDR3 is TGTGCCAGCAGCTTTACAGGGTATGGCTACACCTTC. Protein sequence: CASSFTGYGYTF.

The chain links TRBV6-6 to TRBJ2-7; TRBD2 might be the D (5 bases). The CDR3 has 16 amino acids. V was clipped by 2 bases and J by 0 bases, with 14 bases between them. From germline, CDR1 is MNHNY and CDR2 SVGAGI (reference sequence). CDR3 sequence: CASSYPSEGISYEQYF. The CDR3 DNA reads as TGTGCCAGCAGTTACCCGTCTGAGGGAATCTCCTACGAGCAGTACTTC.

In this sample, this clone turned up once. The genes are TRBV15 and TRBJ1-1; TRBD1 is a possible D gene (5 bases). The CDR3 covers 16 residues. The germline V gene has CDR1 LNHNV and CDR2 YYDKDF (reference sequence). The germline V and J ends were trimmed by 0 bases and 3 bases, with 14 bases remaining between them. For the CDR3, the DNA is TGTGCCACCAGCAGAGATCGGCAGGGCAGAGACACTGAAGCTTTCTTT. Protein sequence: CATSRDRQGRDTEAFF. Drawing the rest from reference TRBV15 and TRBJ1-1, the complete variable domain is DAMVIQNPRYQVTQFGKPVTLSCSQTLNHNVMYWYQQKSSQAPKLLFHYYDKDFNNEADTPDNFQSRRPNTSFCFLDIRSPGLGDTAMYLCATSRDRQGRDTEAFFGQGTRLTVV.

This clone occurred once. The CDR3 here is CASSPQGSDTGELFF. As DNA, the CDR3 is TGTGCCAGCTCACCCCAGGGATCGGACACCGGGGAGCTGTTTTTT. The V and J genes are TRBV18 and TRBJ2-2, with D possibly being TRBD1 (5 bases). Germline CDR1 reads KGHSH; CDR2 reads LQKENI. V was cut by 3 bases and J by 3 bases, with 11 bases left in between. The CDR3 contains 15 residues. The entire variable domain, with the rest obtained from reference TRBV18 and TRBJ2-2, is as follows: NAGVMQNPRHLVRRRGQEARLRCSPMKGHSHVYWYRQLPEEGLKFMVYLQKENIIDESGMPKERFSAEFPKEGPSILRIQQVVRGDSAAYFCASSPQGSDTGELFFGEGSRLTVL.

This clone appeared many times. The chain has TRBV6-5 and TRBJ1-2; TRBD1 matches 7 bases. V trimming: 5 bases; J trimming: 8 bases; junction bases outside the gene matches: 8. The CDR3 is 13 residues long. Germline V gives CDR1 MNHEY, CDR2 SVGAGI. The CDR3 DNA is TGTGCCAGCAGTAACACAGGGGCCCGGGGCTACACCTTC. Protein: CASSNTGARGYTF.

The CDR3 here is CATSIDSSNQPQHF. The CDR3 bases are TGTGCCACCAGCATCGACAGCAGCAATCAGCCCCAGCATTTT. V gene TRBV15 combines with J gene TRBJ1-5, with a possible D match to TRBD1 (5 bases). Deletions cut 4 bases from V and 1 base from J, with 8 bases between. CDR1 LNHNV and CDR2 YYDKDF come from the germline V gene (reference sequence). There are 14 residues in the CDR3. Using reference TRBV15 and TRBJ1-5 for the parts outside the CDR3, the full variable domain is DAMVIQNPRYQVTQFGKPVTLSCSQTLNHNVMYWYQQKSSQAPKLLFHYYDKDFNNEADTPDNFQSRRPNTSFCFLDIRSPGLGDTAMYLCATSIDSSNQPQHFGDGTRLSIL.

The chain recombines TRBV7-2 with TRBJ1-5; unclear D gene. The germline V gene encodes CDR1 SGHTA and CDR2 FQGNSA. Trimming took off 5 bases at V and 0 bases at J, with 11 bases between the two ends. CDR3 length: 15 residues. In DNA form, the CDR3 reads TGTGCCAGCAGCCCTAGGATACATAGCAATCAGCCCCAGCATTTT. Its translation is CASSPRIHSNQPQHF.

The table lists this clone with a count of one. V usage is TRBV6-5 and J usage is TRBJ1-1; D not certain. The ends were cut back, 2 bases at V and 3 bases at J, with 16 bases in the middle. Germline loops: CDR1 MNHEY, CDR2 SVGAGI. This CDR3 comprises 16 residues. The CDR3 loop is CASSYSLLSRDTEAFF. The CDR3 region has the DNA TGTGCCAGCAGTTACAGCCTACTCTCTCGGGACACTGAAGCTTTCTTT.

The chain carries TRBV7-6 and TRBJ1-1; 7 bases are shared with TRBD1. The V gene's germline CDR1 is SGHVS and CDR2 FNYEAQ. With V trimmed by 5 bases and J by 5 bases, 5 bases remained unmatched. The CDR3 length is 13 residues. The CDR3 DNA sequence: TGTGCCAGCAGCATAGACAGGGAGACTGAAGCTTTCTTT. Translation: CASSIDRETEAFF.

The V and J genes are TRBV7-3 and TRBJ2-1, with 9 bases matching TRBD1. This CDR3 is built from 17 residues. After removal of 6 bases from V and 5 bases from J, the junction contained 14 bases not matched to a gene. Germline values: CDR1 SGHTA, CDR2 FQGTGA. CDR3 nucleotides: TGTGCCAGCAGATTGGTACATAGGACAGGGGACGACAATGAGCAGTTCTTC. This sequence encodes CASRLVHRTGDDNEQFF.

The chain joins TRBV5-8 to TRBJ2-2; D uncertain. Germline V gene data show CDR1 as SGHTS and CDR2 as YDEGEE. The CDR3 loop spans 13 amino acids. The germline V and J ends were trimmed by 0 bases and 5 bases, with 5 bases remaining between them. Written as DNA, the CDR3 is TGTGCCAGCAGCTTGGGCGGAACCGGGGAGCTGTTTTTT. It specifies CASSLGGTGELFF.

V gene TRBV19 combines with J gene TRBJ2-1; weak D call: TRBD2 (6 bases). The CDR3 loop spans 15 amino acids. The germline V and J ends were trimmed by 10 bases and 7 bases, with 23 bases remaining between them. Germline CDR1 is LNHDA and CDR2 is SQIVND (reference sequence). The CDR3 spells CATSAGPSSWNEQFF. CDR3 coding DNA: TGTGCCACCTCCGCGGGACCGAGTTCGTGGAATGAGCAGTTCTTC.

The V call is TRBV30, the J call TRBJ2-5; possible D gene TRBD2, 5 bases. The ends were cut back, 3 bases at V and 5 bases at J, with 10 bases in the middle. The CDR3 sequence is 12 residues long. Per the germline V gene, CDR1 is GTSNPN and CDR2 is SVGIG (reference sequence). The CDR3 loop reads CAWRSGRETQYF. As DNA, the CDR3 is TGTGCCTGGAGGTCGGGAAGGGAGACCCAGTACTTC.

This rearrangement joins TRBV4-3 to TRBJ2-1, with 7 positions matching TRBD2. The germline V gene has CDR1 LGHNA and CDR2 YSLEER. V shed 2 bases and J 0 bases; nucleotides not matched to a gene: 7. The CDR3 totals 17 residues. This chain's CDR3 is CASSQMTSWSSYNEQFF. The CDR3 DNA reads TGCGCCAGCAGCCAAATGACTAGCTGGAGCTCCTACAATGAGCAGTTCTTC.

The chain employs TRBV19 and TRBJ1-5, with TRBD1 as a possible D gene (6 bases). V gave up 6 bases and J gave up 7 bases, with 19 bases separating them. The CDR3 contains 15 residues. The germline gives CDR1 LNHDA, CDR2 SQIVND (reference sequence). CDR3 bases: TGTGCCAGTAGAGGATCCGGGACAACGGGGCAGCCCCAGCATTTT. This codes for CASRGSGTTGQPQHF.

V gene TRBV7-2 combines with J gene TRBJ2-7, with 7 bases matching TRBD2. Germline lookup yields CDR1 SGHTA and CDR2 FQGNSA. Unmatched junction bases numbered 6, after V lost 5 bases and J lost 5 bases. The CDR3 loop spans 13 amino acids. CDR3 sequence reads: CASSPSSGNEQYF. CDR3 sequence (DNA): TGTGCCAGCAGCCCGTCTAGCGGAAACGAGCAGTACTTC.

This clone was seen just once. The V and J genes are TRBV5-5 and TRBJ2-1; 9 bases fit TRBD2. This CDR3 contains 15 residues. With 2 bases clipped from V and 7 bases from J, the junction kept 7 bases outside the gene matches. CDR1 and CDR2 (germline): SGHKS, YYEKEE (reference sequence). DNA of the CDR3: TGTGCCAGCAGCTTCCTAGCGGGATTTGTGAATGAGCAGTTCTTC. It translates to CASSFLAGFVNEQFF.

The CDR3: CATSDPRTAQETQYF. CDR3 coding DNA: TGTGCCACCAGTGACCCTCGGACAGCCCAAGAGACCCAGTACTTC. The chain couples TRBV24-1 to TRBJ2-5, with D possibly matching TRBD1 (6 bases). Germline CDR1 and CDR2: KGHDR and SFDVKD. This CDR3 spans 15 amino acids. The V gene lost 4 bases and the J gene lost 1 base, with 12 bases spanning the gap.

The rearrangement uses TRBV6-6 and TRBJ2-7; TRBD1 agrees at 8 bases. Germline lookup yields CDR1 MNHNY and CDR2 SVGAGI (reference sequence). V lost 5 bases to trimming and J lost 4 bases; unmatched junction nucleotides: 13. CDR3 size: 16 residues. In DNA, the CDR3 is TGTGCCAGCAGTCGACCTTCGACAGGGGCTATTTACGAGCAGTACTTC. Its protein product is CASSRPSTGAIYEQYF.

The chain joins TRBV19 to TRBJ1-6, with 7 bases fitting TRBD1. The trim removed 6 bases at V and 4 bases at J, leaving 15 bases unmatched. This CDR3 is built from 18 residues. CDR1 and CDR2 (germline): LNHDA, SQIVND (reference sequence). The CDR3 DNA follows: TGTGCCAGTAGCACCGGGACAGAGCTCCCTTTTTATAATTCACCCCTCCACTTT. Its translation: CASSTGTELPFYNSPLHF.

The V and J genes are TRBV5-1 and TRBJ2-2, with D unresolved. CDR1 and CDR2 from the germline V gene are SGHRS and YFSETQ. This CDR3 has 16 residues. V was shortened by 0 bases and J by 2 bases, with 11 bases between the two germline ends. This CDR3 reads CASSLGPRRNTGELFF. Written as DNA, the CDR3 is TGCGCCAGCAGCTTGGGGCCGCGGCGCAACACCGGGGAGCTGTTTTTT.

V gene TRBV29-1 combines with J gene TRBJ2-7, with D perhaps matching TRBD1 (5 bases). Germline lookup yields CDR1 SQVTM and CDR2 ANQGSEA. The CDR3 spans 15 residues. Deletions cut 7 bases from V and 3 bases from J, with 22 bases between. In nucleotides, the CDR3 is TGCAGCGCCCTCAGTAGGGGAAGACACCTCTACGAGCAGTACTTC. This sequence encodes CSALSRGRHLYEQYF.

This clone has just a few counts. CDR3 sequence reads: CASSKGQRGAYEQYF. The DNA of the CDR3 is TGTGCCAGCAGCAAAGGCCAGCGGGGAGCCTACGAGCAGTACTTC. The V and J genes are TRBV21-1 and TRBJ2-7; the D segment call TRBD2 is taken from the table without a DNA check. TRBV21-1 has pseudogene status. The CDR3 sequence is 15 residues long.

The gene calls are TRBV24-1 and TRBJ2-4; 7 nucleotides agree with TRBD1. CDR1 and CDR2 (germline): KGHDR, SFDVKD. This CDR3 has 14 amino acids. The trim removed 4 bases at V and 8 bases at J, leaving 7 bases unmatched. The CDR3, as DNA: TGTGCCACCAGTGACTACGACAGGGCTGACATTCAGTACTTC. Translated: CATSDYDRADIQYF.